These 19 T cell receptor beta chains were all obtained from the same sample, sequenced in a study of blood T cell repertoires in COVID-19. TCRdb keeps only in-frame clones here, not all; method: immunoSEQ multiplex PCR. The table records about 51,000 clones, 88% of them present only once. Material for sequencing was peripheral blood. The receptor source for this set is a man in his fifties with active COVID-19.

V and J are TRBV30 and TRBJ1-2, with D tentatively TRBD1 (5 bases). CDR3 length: 11 residues. CDR1 is GTSNPN and CDR2 is SVGIG in the germline V gene (reference sequence). Between the trimmed V and J ends, which lost 7 bases and 4 bases, there was a span of 10 bases. The CDR3 DNA reads as TGTGCCTCCATTGACAGCTATGGCTACACCTTC. It yields the protein CASIDSYGYTF. Full variable domain (outside the CDR3, taken from reference TRBV30 and TRBJ1-2): SQTIHQWPATLVQPVGSPLSLECTVEGTSNPNLYWYRQAAGRGLQLLFYSVGIGQISSEVPQNLSASRPQDRQFILSSKKLLLSDSGFYLCASIDSYGYTFGSGTRLTVV.

The V gene is TRBV28, the J gene TRBJ1-5; tentatively, D is TRBD1 (6 bases). The CDR3 is 14 amino acids. Germline CDR1 is MDHEN and CDR2 is SYDVKM. Between the trimmed V and J ends, which lost 5 bases and 7 bases, there was a span of 15 bases. The CDR3 nucleotides are TGTGCCAGCAGTCCCCCGGGGGGCCGCCAGCCCCAGCATTTT. Encoded protein: CASSPPGGRQPQHF. The variable domain in full, with the rest retrieved from reference TRBV28 and TRBJ1-5, is DVKVTQSSRYLVKRTGEKVFLECVQDMDHENMFWYRQDPGLGLRLIYFSYDVKMKEKGDIPEGYSVSREKKERFSLILESASTNQTSMYLCASSPPGGRQPQHFGDGTRLSIL.

This clone appeared once. V usage is TRBV19 and J usage is TRBJ1-6, with D hard to call. This CDR3 has 14 amino acids. Between the trimmed V and J ends, which lost 5 bases and 7 bases, there was a span of 12 bases. CDR1 is LNHDA and CDR2 is SQIVND in the germline V gene (reference sequence). DNA for the CDR3: TGTGCCAGTAGTTCCGAGCGAATAAATTCACCCCTCCACTTT. It yields the protein CASSSERINSPLHF.

The J gene is TRBJ2-3, the V gene TRBV15, with D perhaps TRBD1 (6 bases). V was cut by 5 bases and J by 8 bases, with 14 bases left in between. CDR1 is LNHNV, CDR2 YYDKDF, per germline (reference sequence). The CDR3 sequence is 13 residues long. CDR3 coding DNA: TGTGCCACCAGCCACGATTTGGGGGCTACGCAGTATTTT. Translating it yields CATSHDLGATQYF.

This clone showed up just a few times. V and J are TRBV9 and TRBJ2-2, with D perhaps TRBD1 (5 bases). From germline, CDR1 is SGDLS and CDR2 YYNGEE. Trimming stripped 4 bases from V and 6 bases from J, with 10 bases between. This CDR3 region has 13 residues. CDR3 bases: TGTGCCAGCAGCTTCCAGGGCGCCGGGGAGCTGTTTTTT. Residues: CASSFQGAGELFF.

This clone was detected once. The V gene is TRBV7-9, the J gene TRBJ2-7; TRBD1 matches 7 bases. Germline V gene lookup returns CDR1 SEHNR and CDR2 FQNEAQ (reference sequence). Trimming at V came to 5 bases and at J to 2 bases, leaving 3 bases not matched to a gene. The CDR3 spans 13 residues. The CDR3 nucleotides read TGTGCCAGCAGCGGACAGGAGACCTACGAGCAGTACGTC. Translation: CASSGQETYEQYV.

This clone was detected once. CDR3 sequence reads: CAWSPRDNEQFF. The CDR3 nucleotides are TGTGCCTGGAGTCCGCGGGACAATGAGCAGTTCTTC. The rearrangement links TRBV30 to TRBJ2-1; a possible D gene is TRBD2 (5 bases). The CDR3 spans 12 residues. With 2 bases removed from V and 5 bases from J, the gap between germline ends came to 7 bases. From germline, CDR1 is GTSNPN and CDR2 SVGIG (reference sequence).

The rearrangement joins TRBV15 to TRBJ2-5; D unresolved. Germline V gene lookup returns CDR1 LNHNV and CDR2 YYDKDF (reference sequence). The CDR3 is 13 residues long. V dropped 2 bases and J dropped 3 bases, with 7 bases sitting between them. DNA for the CDR3: TGTGCCACCAGCAGACCCACAGAAGAGACCCAGTACTTC. Translation: CATSRPTEETQYF.

This chain uses TRBV19 with TRBJ2-3, with 8 bases matching TRBD1. The germline CDR1 and CDR2 sequences are LNHDA and SQIVND (reference sequence). V lost 7 bases to trimming and J lost 3 bases; unmatched junction nucleotides: 6. This CDR3 is built from 14 residues. The CDR3, as DNA: TGTGCCAGTACTAGGCAGGGGGCTACAGATACGCAGTATTTT. This codes for CASTRQGATDTQYF.

DNA for the CDR3: TGTGCCAGCAGCCTCACCACGGGGGCTGAAGCTTTCTTT. Encoded protein: CASSLTTGAEAFF. This chain connects TRBV13 to TRBJ1-1, with D tentatively TRBD1 (5 bases). CDR3 length: 13 residues. The V gene's germline CDR1 is PRHDT and CDR2 FYEKMQ (reference sequence). V lost 5 bases and J 6 bases, leaving 13 bases between the germline ends. Supplemented by reference TRBV13 and TRBJ1-1, the full variable domain reads AAGVIQSPRHLIKEKRETATLKCYPIPRHDTVYWYQQGPGQDPQFLISFYEKMQSDKGSIPDRFSAQQFSDYHSELNMSSLELGDSALYFCASSLTTGAEAFFGQGTRLTVV.

This chain connects TRBV7-6 to TRBJ2-5; 11 positions match TRBD2. The CDR3 runs to 17 residues. Germline V gene lookup returns CDR1 SGHVS and CDR2 FNYEAQ. With 1 base clipped from V and 0 bases from J, the junction kept 4 bases outside the gene matches. CDR3 protein: CASSLVRGLADQETQYF. The CDR3, as DNA: TGTGCCAGCAGCTTAGTTAGGGGACTAGCGGACCAAGAGACCCAGTACTTC.

The V gene is TRBV19, the J gene TRBJ2-7, with 8 bases matching TRBD1. Germline V gives CDR1 LNHDA, CDR2 SQIVND (reference sequence). Losses at the gene ends were 6 bases for V and 4 bases for J; bases not matched to a gene: 5. The CDR3 length is 13 residues. Here the CDR3 DNA reads TGTGCCAGTAGCCGGACAGGGTCGTACGAGCAGTACTTC. It is translated as CASSRTGSYEQYF.

This clone was detected a few times. The chain uses TRBV30 and TRBJ1-5, with D hard to call. The V gene lost 2 bases and the J gene lost 1 base, with 15 bases spanning the gap. CDR1 is GTSNPN and CDR2 is SVGIG in the germline V gene (reference sequence). The CDR3 totals 16 residues. In nucleotides, the CDR3 is TGTGCCTGGAGTCGGCGGGCTGGAGGGAGCAATCAGCCCCAGCATTTT. It yields the protein CAWSRRAGGSNQPQHF.

The CDR3 DNA reads as TGTGCCAGCAGCCCGAAGCTAGCGGGAGGCGATGAGCAGTTCTTC. Protein sequence: CASSPKLAGGDEQFF. The V call is TRBV5-4, the J call TRBJ2-1; 11 bases line up with TRBD2. CDR3 length equals 15 residues. Looked up from germline, CDR1 is SGHNT and CDR2 is YYREEE (reference sequence). The V and J ends lost 4 bases and 8 bases, in that order; junction bases with no gene match: 8.

The chain has TRBV11-3 and TRBJ2-3, with D perhaps TRBD2 (5 bases). Per the germline V gene, CDR1 is SGHNT and CDR2 is YENEEA. Trimming removed 8 bases from V and 2 bases from J, with 14 bases in between. This CDR3 comprises 14 residues. This CDR3 is CASGRSGDTDTQYF. The DNA of the CDR3 is TGTGCCAGCGGGCGGAGCGGAGACACAGATACGCAGTATTTT.

This clone occurred once. The chain recombines TRBV5-5 with TRBJ1-4; possible D gene TRBD1, 5 bases. The CDR3 loop spans 14 amino acids. Germline V gene lookup returns CDR1 SGHKS and CDR2 YYEKEE (reference sequence). V was trimmed by 5 bases and J by 4 bases, leaving 12 bases between them. CDR3 bases: TGTGCCAGCAGTTGGGGGGAGAGTAATGAAAAACTGTTTTTT. Residues: CASSWGESNEKLFF.

The V call is TRBV10-3, the J call TRBJ2-5; possible D gene TRBD2, 6 bases. Trimming cost V 3 bases and J 3 bases, with 11 bases left between them. Germline V gene lookup returns CDR1 ENHRY and CDR2 SYGVKD. The CDR3 is made up of 14 amino acids. The DNA for the CDR3 is TGTGCCATCAGTGACGTTCCGGGGGAAGAGACCCAGTACTTC. Its translation: CAISDVPGEETQYF.

The chain carries TRBV18 and TRBJ2-1, with TRBD2 matching over 7 bases. J lost 10 bases, V lost 4 bases, and 4 bases had no gene match. CDR3 size: 12 residues. From germline, CDR1 is KGHSH and CDR2 LQKENI. CDR3 amino acids: CASSRQRDEQFF. DNA for the CDR3: TGTGCCAGCTCACGCCAGCGGGACGAGCAGTTCTTC. Complete variable domain (other parts from reference TRBV18 and TRBJ2-1): NAGVMQNPRHLVRRRGQEARLRCSPMKGHSHVYWYRQLPEEGLKFMVYLQKENIIDESGMPKERFSAEFPKEGPSILRIQQVVRGDSAAYFCASSRQRDEQFFGPGTRLTVL.

This sequence joins TRBV5-5 and TRBJ2-7; possible D gene TRBD1, 6 bases. Looked up from germline, CDR1 is SGHKS and CDR2 is YYEKEE (reference sequence). This CDR3 is built from 13 residues. V was pared by 1 base and J by 3 bases, with 8 bases between. The CDR3 region has the DNA TGTGCCAGCAGCTTGACAGGGTACTACGAGCAGTACTTC. Translated, it gives CASSLTGYYEQYF.